This TCR beta chain was observed in a study of T cell repertoires in cytomegalovirus infection. Broader study findings: HLA-C-restricted, CMV-specific TCR beta clonotypes were dominant ex vivo.

TCRdb passed the reads through MiXCR, listing each CDR3 protein once. The sample records approximately 730,000 distinct CDR3 sequences, around 29% being singletons. The V gene lost 0 bases and the J gene lost 5 bases, with 18 bases spanning the gap. The germline V gene has CDR1 SGHVS and CDR2 FNYEAQ. The CDR3 spans 17 residues. This clonotype has ten or more counts. Its antigen is still unknown. The sequencing used cultured CD8+ T cells from PBMCs, collected from culture after CMV antigen stimulation. The clonotype comes from a human donor in good health (CMV status not recorded). Some clones in this sample may be carry-over from other donors' samples. The chain is built from TRBV7-6 and TRBJ2-3; D remains unclear. CDR3 residues: CASSLASQSLGIDTQYF. In DNA form, the CDR3 reads TGTGCCAGCAGCTTAGCCTCTCAGTCTCTTGGTATAGATACGCAGTATTTT.